The 14 T cell receptor beta chains below all came from one sample that was sequenced in a study of blood T cell repertoires in COVID-19. Produced via immunoSEQ multiplex PCR; TCRdb's table is partial and in-frame only. This sample has 85,000 to 100,000 clones, with 80% to 90% found just once. The sample comprised peripheral blood. Receptors originate from a man in his sixties with acute or convalescent COVID-19.

A few counts support this clone. The V gene is TRBV10-1, the J gene TRBJ2-2, with 10 positions matching TRBD1. CDR1 and CDR2 from the germline V gene are WNHNN and SYGVQD (reference sequence). The CDR3 extends over 15 amino acids. J lost 6 bases, V lost 3 bases, and 4 bases had no gene match. CDR3 residues: CASSEGDRGPGELFF. CDR3 in DNA: TGCGCCAGCAGTGAAGGAGACAGGGGGCCCGGGGAGCTGTTTTTT.

The CDR3 DNA follows: TGCGCCAGCAGCGTGGGTCCTCGAGGGTACGAGCAGTACTTC. It codes for CASSVGPRGYEQYF. This chain joins TRBV5-1 and TRBJ2-7; D is perhaps TRBD2 (5 bases). V was cut by 4 bases and J by 4 bases, with 15 bases left in between. The CDR3 runs 14 residues. Germline V gene data show CDR1 as SGHRS and CDR2 as YFSETQ.

The chain joins TRBV5-1 to TRBJ2-3; 11 positions match TRBD2. CDR3 length equals 16 residues. Trimming took 0 bases from V and 5 from J; bases not matched to a gene: 5. Germline-derived CDR1 and CDR2 are SGHRS and YFSETQ. The CDR3 DNA is TGCGCCAGCAGCTTGGTTCTAGCGGGGGGTAGAGATACGCAGTATTTT. Its translation: CASSLVLAGGRDTQYF.

The chain combines TRBV5-4 with TRBJ1-2; D is ambiguous. The V end lost 3 bases, the J end lost 3 bases, and 15 bases lay between the germline ends. The CDR3 contains 15 residues. The germline V gene has CDR1 SGHNT and CDR2 YYREEE (reference sequence). CDR3 sequence reads: CASSSPQEVDYGYTF. The CDR3 nucleotides are TGTGCCAGCAGCTCCCCCCAGGAAGTGGACTATGGCTACACCTTC.

V gene TRBV2 combines with J gene TRBJ2-7, with TRBD2 matching over 14 bases. Germline values: CDR1 SNHLY, CDR2 FYNNEI. V was clipped by 6 bases and J by 6 bases; unmatched bases: 4. The CDR3 runs 14 residues. CDR3 coding DNA: TGTGCCAGCAGGGGGACTAGCGGGAGCTCCGAGCAGTACTTC. Its protein product is CASRGTSGSSEQYF.

The V call is TRBV6-2 or TRBV6-3, the J call TRBJ2-1, with TRBD2 matching 13 bases. The V segment lost 6 bases and the J segment 7 bases; nucleotides outside the gene matches: 12. This CDR3 spans 17 amino acids. Per the germline V gene, CDR1 is MNHEY and CDR2 is SVGEGT. CDR3 residues: CASSPTSGGPVLNEQFF. DNA for the CDR3: TGTGCCAGCAGCCCGACTAGCGGGGGGCCGGTCCTAAATGAGCAGTTCTTC.

V gene TRBV29-1 combines with J gene TRBJ2-7; weak D call: TRBD2 (6 bases). Germline V CDR1 and CDR2: SQVTM, ANQGSEA. CDR3 size: 14 residues. Trimming cost V 5 bases and J 1 base, with 15 bases left between them. The chain's CDR3 is CSVIGGGMSYEQYF. The CDR3 nucleotides are TGCAGCGTTATCGGGGGAGGAATGTCCTACGAGCAGTACTTC.

This chain connects TRBV2 to TRBJ2-7, with TRBD1 matching 7 bases. The CDR3 covers 13 residues. Germline values: CDR1 SNHLY, CDR2 FYNNEI. Trimming took 6 bases from V and 2 from J; bases not matched to a gene: 4. For the CDR3, the DNA is TGTGCCAGCAGGGCCGGGACAGCCTACGAGCAGTACTTC. Amino acids: CASRAGTAYEQYF.

V and J are TRBV19 and TRBJ2-6; 7 bases align to TRBD2. The J segment lost 2 bases and the V segment lost 1 base, leaving 8 bases of the junction unmatched. From germline, CDR1 is LNHDA and CDR2 SQIVND (reference sequence). This CDR3 contains 18 residues. The CDR3 bases are TGTGCCAGTAGTATAGGTGGTGCAGGGAGGGCTGGGGCCAACGTCCTGACTTTC. Protein: CASSIGGAGRAGANVLTF.

The chain joins TRBV19 to TRBJ1-6, with TRBD1 as a possible D gene (5 bases). The V gene lost 6 bases and the J gene lost 3 bases, with 12 bases spanning the gap. CDR3 length equals 15 residues. Germline CDR1 is LNHDA and CDR2 is SQIVND (reference sequence). This CDR3 is CASSISRGYNSPLHF. DNA of the CDR3: TGTGCCAGTAGCATCTCTAGGGGCTATAATTCACCCCTCCACTTT. The full variable domain, its missing parts supplied by reference TRBV19 and TRBJ1-6, is DGGITQSPKYLFRKEGQNVTLSCEQNLNHDAMYWYRQDPGQGLRLIYYSQIVNDFQKGDIAEGYSVSREKKESFPLTVTSAQKNPTAFYLCASSISRGYNSPLHFGNGTRLTVT.

The chain joins TRBV10-1 to TRBJ2-2; unclear D gene. CDR3 length: 14 residues. Germline lookup yields CDR1 WNHNN and CDR2 SYGVQD (reference sequence). Trimming took off 3 bases at V and 1 base at J, with 6 bases between the two ends. This chain's CDR3 is CASSEHVNTGELFF. DNA for the CDR3: TGCGCCAGCAGTGAACACGTGAACACCGGGGAGCTGTTTTTT.

The genes are TRBV27 and TRBJ1-5; D is perhaps TRBD1 (6 bases). Trimming removed 6 bases from V and 3 bases from J, with 12 bases in between. This CDR3 contains 14 residues. Per germline, CDR1 MNHEY and CDR2 SMNVEV (reference sequence). This chain's CDR3 is CASRPTGLNQPQHF. The CDR3 coding sequence is TGTGCCAGCAGACCGACAGGCCTCAATCAGCCCCAGCATTTT.

V gene TRBV7-6 combines with J gene TRBJ1-3, with 7 nucleotides matching TRBD1. CDR1 SGHVS and CDR2 FNYEAQ come from the germline V gene. The CDR3 is made up of 16 amino acids. V trimming: 3 bases; J trimming: 2 bases; junction bases outside the gene matches: 7. CDR3 sequence reads: CASSLGQGEAGNTIYF. The CDR3 DNA sequence: TGTGCCAGCAGCTTGGGGCAGGGGGAAGCTGGAAACACCATATATTTT.

V usage is TRBV7-2 and J usage is TRBJ1-4, with a weak D call TRBD1 (6 bases). The length of the CDR3 is 17 residues. Germline lookup yields CDR1 SGHTA and CDR2 FQGNSA. V was cut by 0 bases and J by 7 bases, with 18 bases left in between. The CDR3 region is CASSLARGGLLGEKLFF. In nucleotides, the CDR3 is TGTGCCAGCAGCTTAGCGCGGGGGGGGCTGTTGGGTGAAAAACTGTTTTTT.